Each of the 10 T cell receptor beta chains below was sequenced from the same sample in a study of shared clonotypes between healthy human individuals. TCRdb's copy holds only in-frame clones and misses some; the assay was immunoSEQ multiplex PCR. The sample has about 2.4 million clones, roughly 93% seen once. Sequenced material: naive CD4+ T cells from PBMCs. Specified subset: CD45RA+ positively selected. All receptors come from a man between 18 and 29 years old in good health. Some clones in this sample may be carry-over from other donors' samples.

The chain combines TRBV5-1 with TRBJ1-5, with TRBD1 identical over 8 bases. The CDR3 spans 16 residues. V lost 4 bases, J lost 5 bases, and 11 bases stayed unmatched. CDR1 and CDR2 from the germline V gene are SGHRS and YFSETQ. CDR3 residues: CASSPDGQGGYQPQHF. The CDR3 DNA reads as TGCGCCAGCAGCCCGGACGGACAGGGTGGTTATCAGCCCCAGCATTTT.

The chain carries TRBV10-3 and TRBJ2-1, with TRBD2 matching over 11 bases. J gave up 5 bases and V 2 bases, and 2 bases lay outside the gene matches. Germline V lookup: CDR1 ENHRY, CDR2 SYGVKD. This CDR3 comprises 15 residues. CDR3 in DNA: TGTGCCATCAGTGAGGCTAGCGGGAGGCACAATGAGCAGTTCTTC. Protein product: CAISEASGRHNEQFF.

The chain recombines TRBV11-2 with TRBJ2-1; the D gene is possibly TRBD2 (6 bases). The V end was cut by 5 bases, the J end by 3 bases, with 11 bases between. Germline loops: CDR1 SGHAT, CDR2 FQNNGV. The CDR3 loop spans 14 amino acids. The CDR3 sequence is CASSPRGDYNEQFF. CDR3 DNA: TGTGCCAGCAGCCCCCGCGGGGACTACAATGAGCAGTTCTTC.

The chain employs TRBV7-8 and TRBJ1-5, with TRBD1 as a possible D gene (5 bases). The CDR3 is made up of 15 amino acids. Germline V gene data show CDR1 as SGHVS and CDR2 as FQNEAQ. Trimming left V 3 bases short and J 1 base short, with 10 bases between. The DNA for the CDR3 is TGTGCCAGCAGCTTCCCGACAGTGAGCAATCAGCCCCAGCATTTT. This encodes CASSFPTVSNQPQHF.

The chain employs TRBV5-4 and TRBJ2-3, with 9 bases lining up with TRBD2. Per germline, CDR1 SGHNT and CDR2 YYREEE (reference sequence). V dropped 1 base and J dropped 5; count of bases not matched to a gene: 8. The length of the CDR3 is 16 residues. CDR3 nucleotide sequence: TGTGCCAGCAGCTTGCGGCTAGCGGGAATGGTAGATACGCAGTATTTT. It codes for CASSLRLAGMVDTQYF.

With respect to this clone: The sample holds other DNA sequences that translate to the same CDR3. The rearrangement joins TRBV7-2 to TRBJ2-7; D unresolved. With 1 base removed from V and 0 bases from J, the gap between germline ends came to 10 bases. Germline CDR1 reads SGHTA; CDR2 reads FQGNSA. CDR3 size: 15 residues. Here the CDR3 reads CASSLGSGSSYEQYF. DNA for the CDR3: TGTGCCAGCAGCTTAGGGTCAGGTAGCTCCTACGAGCAGTACTTC. Variable domain in full (rest from reference TRBV7-2 and TRBJ2-7): GAGVSQSPSNKVTEKGKDVELRCDPISGHTALYWYRQSLGQGLEFLIYFQGNSAPDKSGLPSDRFSAERTGGSVSTLTIQRTQQEDSAVYLCASSLGSGSSYEQYFGPGTRLTVT.

This rearrangement joins TRBV5-4 to TRBJ2-1, with 7 nucleotides matching TRBD2. Germline V gene data show CDR1 as SGHNT and CDR2 as YYREEE (reference sequence). This CDR3 contains 14 residues. Germline trimming cut 4 bases from V and 5 bases from J; bases unmatched to any gene: 6. In DNA, the CDR3 is TGTGCCAGCAGCCCCGGGACTACAAACAATGAGCAGTTCTTC. It encodes CASSPGTTNNEQFF.

The V and J genes are TRBV5-1 and TRBJ2-7; D is uncertain. Trimming stripped 0 bases from V and 5 bases from J, with 6 bases between. This CDR3 comprises 12 residues. Germline V CDR1 and CDR2: SGHRS, YFSETQ. In DNA form, the CDR3 reads TGCGCCAGCAGCTTGGAATATAACGAGCAGTACTTC. Residues: CASSLEYNEQYF.

V usage is TRBV10-1 and J usage is TRBJ2-1, with 8 nucleotides matching TRBD2. The trim removed 1 base at V and 7 bases at J, leaving 9 bases unmatched. CDR1 WNHNN and CDR2 SYGVQD come from the germline V gene (reference sequence). The CDR3 runs 16 residues. CDR3 amino acids: CASSEFPSGGRNEQFF. Here the CDR3 DNA reads TGCGCCAGCAGTGAGTTCCCTAGCGGCGGGAGGAATGAGCAGTTCTTC.

The chain combines TRBV28 with TRBJ2-7; 11 nucleotides match TRBD1. With V trimmed by 2 bases and J by 6 bases, 3 bases remained unmatched. The CDR3 is 14 residues long. Germline CDR1 MDHEN, CDR2 SYDVKM. In DNA, the CDR3 is TGTGCCAGCAGTTTAGGTGGGACAGGGGGCGAGCAGTACTTC. The encoded protein is CASSLGGTGGEQYF.